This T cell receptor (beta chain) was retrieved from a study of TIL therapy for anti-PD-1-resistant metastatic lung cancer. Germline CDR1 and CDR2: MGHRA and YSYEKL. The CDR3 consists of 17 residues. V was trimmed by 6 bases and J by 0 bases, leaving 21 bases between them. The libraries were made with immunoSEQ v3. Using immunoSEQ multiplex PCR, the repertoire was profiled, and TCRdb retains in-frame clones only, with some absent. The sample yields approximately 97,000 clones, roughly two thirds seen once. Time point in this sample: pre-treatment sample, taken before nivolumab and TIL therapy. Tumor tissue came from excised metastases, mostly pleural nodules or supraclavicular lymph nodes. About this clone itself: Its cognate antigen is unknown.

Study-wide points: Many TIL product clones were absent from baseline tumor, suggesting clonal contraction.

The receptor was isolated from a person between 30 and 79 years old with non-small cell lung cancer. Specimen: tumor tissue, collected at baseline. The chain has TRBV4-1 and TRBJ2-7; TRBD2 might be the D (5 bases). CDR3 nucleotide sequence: TGCGCCAGCAGACGAGCCCCAGGAGGCGATCGCTCCTACGAGCAGTACTTC. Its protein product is CASRRAPGGDRSYEQYF.